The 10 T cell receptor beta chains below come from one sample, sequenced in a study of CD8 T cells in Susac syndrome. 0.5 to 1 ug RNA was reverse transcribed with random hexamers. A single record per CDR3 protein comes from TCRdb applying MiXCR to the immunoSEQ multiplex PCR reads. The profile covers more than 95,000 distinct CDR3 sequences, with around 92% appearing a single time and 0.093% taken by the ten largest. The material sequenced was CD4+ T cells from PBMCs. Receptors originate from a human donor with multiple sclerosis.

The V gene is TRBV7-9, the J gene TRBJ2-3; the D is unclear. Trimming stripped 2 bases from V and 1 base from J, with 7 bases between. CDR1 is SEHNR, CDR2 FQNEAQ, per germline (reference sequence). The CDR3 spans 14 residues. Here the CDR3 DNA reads TGTGCCAGCAGCTTAATTGGGGGCACAGATACGCAGTATTTT. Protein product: CASSLIGGTDTQYF. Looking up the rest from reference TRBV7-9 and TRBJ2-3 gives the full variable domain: DTGVSQNPRHKITKRGQNVTFRCDPISEHNRLYWYRQTLGQGPEFLTYFQNEAQLEKSRLLSDRFSAERPKGSFSTLEIQRTEQGDSAMYLCASSLIGGTDTQYFGPGTRLTVL.

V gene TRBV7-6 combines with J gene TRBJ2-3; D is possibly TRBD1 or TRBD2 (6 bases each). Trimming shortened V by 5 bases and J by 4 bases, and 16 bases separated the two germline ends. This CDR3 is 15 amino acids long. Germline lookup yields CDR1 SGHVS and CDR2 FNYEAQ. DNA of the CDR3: TGTGCCAGCAGCCTAAGAGTGGGGGGCCCAGATACGCAGTATTTT. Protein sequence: CASSLRVGGPDTQYF.

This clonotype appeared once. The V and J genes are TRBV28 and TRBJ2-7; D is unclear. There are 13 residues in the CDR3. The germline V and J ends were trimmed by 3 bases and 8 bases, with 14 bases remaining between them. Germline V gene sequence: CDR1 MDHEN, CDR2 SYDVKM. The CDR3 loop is CASSFHDGRQQYF. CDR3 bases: TGTGCCAGCAGTTTTCATGATGGCCGTCAGCAGTACTTC. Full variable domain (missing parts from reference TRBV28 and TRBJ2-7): DVKVTQSSRYLVKRTGEKVFLECVQDMDHENMFWYRQDPGLGLRLIYFSYDVKMKEKGDIPEGYSVSREKKERFSLILESASTNQTSMYLCASSFHDGRQQYFGPGTRLTVT.

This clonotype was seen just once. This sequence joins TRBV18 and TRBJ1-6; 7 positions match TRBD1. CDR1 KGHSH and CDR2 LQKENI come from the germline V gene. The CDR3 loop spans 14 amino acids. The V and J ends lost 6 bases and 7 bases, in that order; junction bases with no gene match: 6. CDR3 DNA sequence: TGTGCCAGCTCCCAGGGACAGCAAAATTCACCCCTCCACTTT. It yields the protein CASSQGQQNSPLHF.

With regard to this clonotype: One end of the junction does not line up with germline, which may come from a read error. The CDR3 spells CASTLGWNEAFF. CDR3 bases: TGTGCCAGCACTTTAGGTTGGAATGAAGCTTTCTTT. The chain employs TRBV12-3 or TRBV12-4 and TRBJ1-1; D gene unclear. CDR3 length equals 12 residues.

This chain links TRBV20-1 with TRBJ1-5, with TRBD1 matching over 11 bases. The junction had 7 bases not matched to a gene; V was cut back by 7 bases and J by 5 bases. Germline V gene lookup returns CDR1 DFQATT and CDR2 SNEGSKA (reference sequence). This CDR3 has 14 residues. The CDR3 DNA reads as TGCAGTGGGACGGACAGGGGGCTTGATCAGCCCCAGCATTTT. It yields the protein CSGTDRGLDQPQHF.

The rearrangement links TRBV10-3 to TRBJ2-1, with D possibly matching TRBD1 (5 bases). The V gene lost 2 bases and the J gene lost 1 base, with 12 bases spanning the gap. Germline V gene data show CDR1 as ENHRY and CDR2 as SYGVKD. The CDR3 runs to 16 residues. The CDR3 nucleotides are TGTGCCATCAGTGAGAGGGGTCGGTCATCCTACAATGAGCAGTTCTTC. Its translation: CAISERGRSSYNEQFF.

The chain's CDR3 is CASSRGPSQETQYF. The CDR3 bases are TGTGCCAGCAGTCGAGGACCGTCCCAAGAGACCCAGTACTTC. The chain couples TRBV5-4 to TRBJ2-5; no clear D. Germline CDR1 and CDR2: SGHNT and YYREEE (reference sequence). Deletions cut 5 bases from V and 1 base from J, with 12 bases between. The CDR3 is 14 residues long.

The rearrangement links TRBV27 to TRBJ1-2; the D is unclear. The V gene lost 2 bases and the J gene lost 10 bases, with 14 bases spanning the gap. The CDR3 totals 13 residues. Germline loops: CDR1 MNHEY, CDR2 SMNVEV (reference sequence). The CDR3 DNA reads TGTGCCAGCAGTTTACGCCACAGCTCGGCCTACACCTTC. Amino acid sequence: CASSLRHSSAYTF.

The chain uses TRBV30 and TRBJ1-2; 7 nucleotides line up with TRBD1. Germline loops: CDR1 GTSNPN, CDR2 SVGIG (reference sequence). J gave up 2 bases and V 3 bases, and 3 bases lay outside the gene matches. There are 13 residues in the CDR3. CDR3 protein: CAWSKGANYGYTF. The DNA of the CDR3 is TGTGCCTGGAGCAAGGGGGCCAACTATGGCTACACCTTC.